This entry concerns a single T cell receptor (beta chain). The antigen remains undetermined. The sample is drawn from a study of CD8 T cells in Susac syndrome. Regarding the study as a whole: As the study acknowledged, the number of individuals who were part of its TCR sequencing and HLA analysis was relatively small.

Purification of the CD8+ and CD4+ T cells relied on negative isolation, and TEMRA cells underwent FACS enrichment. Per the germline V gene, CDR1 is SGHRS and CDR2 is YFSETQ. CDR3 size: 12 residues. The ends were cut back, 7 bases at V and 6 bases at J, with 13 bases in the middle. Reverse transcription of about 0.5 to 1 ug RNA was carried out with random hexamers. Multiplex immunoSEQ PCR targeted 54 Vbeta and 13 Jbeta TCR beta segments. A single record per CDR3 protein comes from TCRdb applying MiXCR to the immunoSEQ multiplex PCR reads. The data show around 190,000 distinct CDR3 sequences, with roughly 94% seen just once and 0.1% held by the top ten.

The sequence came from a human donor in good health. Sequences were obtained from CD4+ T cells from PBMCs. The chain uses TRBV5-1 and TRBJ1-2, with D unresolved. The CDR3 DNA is TGCGCCAGCTCGAAAACTGCCGATGGCTACACCTTC. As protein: CASSKTADGYTF.